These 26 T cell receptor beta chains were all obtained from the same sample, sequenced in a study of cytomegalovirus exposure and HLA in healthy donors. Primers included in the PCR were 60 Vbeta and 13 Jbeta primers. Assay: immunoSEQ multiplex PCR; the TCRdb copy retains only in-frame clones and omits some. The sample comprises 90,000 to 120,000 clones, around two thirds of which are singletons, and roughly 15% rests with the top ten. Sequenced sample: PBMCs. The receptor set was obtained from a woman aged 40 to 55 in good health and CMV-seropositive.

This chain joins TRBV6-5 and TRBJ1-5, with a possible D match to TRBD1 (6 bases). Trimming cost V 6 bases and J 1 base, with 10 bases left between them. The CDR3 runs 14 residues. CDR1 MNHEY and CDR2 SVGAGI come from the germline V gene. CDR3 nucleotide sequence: TGTGCCAGCAGATCGGACAGAAGCAATCAGCCCCAGCATTTT. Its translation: CASRSDRSNQPQHF.

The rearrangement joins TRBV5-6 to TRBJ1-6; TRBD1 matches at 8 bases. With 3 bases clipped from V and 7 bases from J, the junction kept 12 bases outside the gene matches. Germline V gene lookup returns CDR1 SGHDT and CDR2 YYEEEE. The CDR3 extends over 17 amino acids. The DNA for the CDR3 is TGTGCCAGCAGCTCCCTAGAGGACAGGGTGGGAAATTCACCCCTCCACTTT. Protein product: CASSSLEDRVGNSPLHF.

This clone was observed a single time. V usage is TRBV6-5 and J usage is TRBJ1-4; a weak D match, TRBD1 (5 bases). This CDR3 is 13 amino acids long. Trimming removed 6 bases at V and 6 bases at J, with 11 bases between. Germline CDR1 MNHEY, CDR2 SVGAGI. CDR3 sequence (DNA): TGTGCCAGCAGGGAAGGGGAGGATGAAAAACTGTTTTTT. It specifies CASREGEDEKLFF.

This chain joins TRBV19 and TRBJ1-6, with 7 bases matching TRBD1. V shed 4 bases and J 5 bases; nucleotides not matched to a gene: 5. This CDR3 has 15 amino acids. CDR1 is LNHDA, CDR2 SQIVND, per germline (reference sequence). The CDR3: CASSTGTDDNSPLHF. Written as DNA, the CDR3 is TGTGCCAGTAGTACGGGGACAGACGATAATTCACCCCTCCACTTT.

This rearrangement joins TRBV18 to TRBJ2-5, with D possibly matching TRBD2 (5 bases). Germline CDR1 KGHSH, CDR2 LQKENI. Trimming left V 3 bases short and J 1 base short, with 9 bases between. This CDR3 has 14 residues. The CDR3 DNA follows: TGTGCCAGCTCACCGATACTAGGCCAAGAGACCCAGTACTTC. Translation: CASSPILGQETQYF.

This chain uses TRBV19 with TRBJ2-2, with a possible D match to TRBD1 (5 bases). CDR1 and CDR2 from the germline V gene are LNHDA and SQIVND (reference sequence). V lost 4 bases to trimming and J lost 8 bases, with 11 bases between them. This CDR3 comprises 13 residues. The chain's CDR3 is CASSKRQGGELFF. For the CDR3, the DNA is TGTGCCAGTAGTAAGAGGCAGGGTGGGGAGCTGTTTTTT.

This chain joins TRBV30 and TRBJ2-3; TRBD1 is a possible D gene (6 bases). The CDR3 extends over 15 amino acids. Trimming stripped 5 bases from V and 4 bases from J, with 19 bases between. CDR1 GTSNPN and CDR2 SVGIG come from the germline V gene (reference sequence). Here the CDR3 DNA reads TGTGCCTGGGAACGAGGAAGGGGGTCCGCAGATACGCAGTATTTT. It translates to CAWERGRGSADTQYF.

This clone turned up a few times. The CDR3 loop reads CASSPGRGSSYNSPLHF. The DNA of the CDR3 is TGTGCCAGCAGCCCGGGCAGGGGGAGCTCCTATAATTCACCCCTCCACTTT. V usage is TRBV7-2 and J usage is TRBJ1-6; 7 bases are shared with TRBD1. V trimming: 5 bases; J trimming: 0 bases; junction bases outside the gene matches: 7. This CDR3 comprises 17 residues. Germline lookup yields CDR1 SGHTA and CDR2 FQGNSA.

The CDR3: CASRSPGQGHNEQFF. The CDR3, as DNA: TGTGCCAGCAGGTCCCCGGGACAGGGCCACAATGAGCAGTTCTTC. The chain couples TRBV6-5 to TRBJ2-1; 9 bases are a match to TRBD1. V was pared by 6 bases and J by 5 bases, with 8 bases of the junction left unmatched. This CDR3 contains 15 residues. CDR1 MNHEY and CDR2 SVGAGI come from the germline V gene.

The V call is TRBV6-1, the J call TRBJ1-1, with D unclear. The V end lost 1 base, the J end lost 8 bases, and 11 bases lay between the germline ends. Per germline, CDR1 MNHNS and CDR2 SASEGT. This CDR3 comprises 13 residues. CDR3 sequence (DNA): TGTGCCAGCAGTGAAGTTGGGCAGCTAGAAGCTTTCTTT. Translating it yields CASSEVGQLEAFF.

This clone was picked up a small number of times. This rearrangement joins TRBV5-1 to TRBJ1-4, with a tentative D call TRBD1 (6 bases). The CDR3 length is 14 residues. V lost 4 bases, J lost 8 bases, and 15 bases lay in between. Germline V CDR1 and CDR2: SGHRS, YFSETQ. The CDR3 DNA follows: TGCGCCAGCAGCGGTCCCCAACAGGGCGAAAAACTGTTTTTT. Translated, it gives CASSGPQQGEKLFF.

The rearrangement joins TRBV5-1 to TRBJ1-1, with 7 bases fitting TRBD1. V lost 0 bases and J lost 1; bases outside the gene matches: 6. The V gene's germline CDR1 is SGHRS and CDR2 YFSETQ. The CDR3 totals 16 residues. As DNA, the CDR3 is TGCGCCAGCAGCTTGGCGATTAACAGGGGGAACACTGAAGCTTTCTTT. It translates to CASSLAINRGNTEAFF. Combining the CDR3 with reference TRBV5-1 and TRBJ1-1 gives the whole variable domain KAGVTQTPRYLIKTRGQQVTLSCSPISGHRSVSWYQQTPGQGLQFLFEYFSETQRNKGNFPGRFSGRQFSNSRSEMNVSTLELGDSALYLCASSLAINRGNTEAFFGQGTRLTVV.

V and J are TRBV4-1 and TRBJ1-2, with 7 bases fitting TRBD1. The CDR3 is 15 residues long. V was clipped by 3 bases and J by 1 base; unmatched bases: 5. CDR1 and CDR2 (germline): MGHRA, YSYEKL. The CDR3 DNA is TGCGCCAGCAGCCAGACGACAGGGATTAACTATGGCTACACCTTC. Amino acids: CASSQTTGINYGYTF.

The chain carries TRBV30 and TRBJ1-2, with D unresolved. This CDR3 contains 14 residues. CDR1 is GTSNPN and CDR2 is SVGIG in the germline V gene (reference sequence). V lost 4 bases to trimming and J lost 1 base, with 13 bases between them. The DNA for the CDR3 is TGTGCCTGGAAAAACAGATGGAATAACTATGGCTACACCTTC. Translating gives CAWKNRWNNYGYTF.

This CDR3 reads CASSPQGGSDTQYF. The CDR3 DNA reads TGCGCCAGCAGCCCCCAGGGCGGATCAGATACGCAGTATTTT. This rearrangement joins TRBV5-1 to TRBJ2-3, with D perhaps TRBD1 (5 bases). The CDR3 spans 14 residues. V was trimmed by 4 bases and J by 4 bases, leaving 13 bases between them. CDR1 is SGHRS, CDR2 YFSETQ, per germline.

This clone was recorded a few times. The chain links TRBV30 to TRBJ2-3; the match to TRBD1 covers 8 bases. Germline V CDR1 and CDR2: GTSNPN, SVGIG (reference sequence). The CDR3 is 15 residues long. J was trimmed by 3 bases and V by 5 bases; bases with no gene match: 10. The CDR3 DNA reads TGTGCCTGGTGTCCAGGGGGCGGGGAAACAGATACGCAGTATTTT. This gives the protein CAWCPGGGETDTQYF.

In DNA, the CDR3 is TGCGCCAGCACCCGGGGGACCGAATACAATGAGCAGTTCTTC. Protein sequence: CASTRGTEYNEQFF. V is TRBV5-1 and J is TRBJ2-1; perhaps TRBD2 as D (6 bases). V was cut by 6 bases and J by 4 bases, with 14 bases left in between. CDR3 size: 14 residues. Germline V lookup: CDR1 SGHRS, CDR2 YFSETQ.

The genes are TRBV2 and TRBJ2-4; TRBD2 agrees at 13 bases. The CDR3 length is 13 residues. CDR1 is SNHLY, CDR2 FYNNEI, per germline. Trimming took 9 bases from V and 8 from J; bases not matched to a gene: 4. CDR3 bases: TGTGCCAGTCGGACTAGCGGGGGAGACATTCAGTACTTC. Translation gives CASRTSGGDIQYF.

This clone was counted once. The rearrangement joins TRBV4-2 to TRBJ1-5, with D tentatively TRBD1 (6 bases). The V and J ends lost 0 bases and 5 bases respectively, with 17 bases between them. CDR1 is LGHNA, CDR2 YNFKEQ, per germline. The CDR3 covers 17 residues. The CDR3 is CASSQDHAGEGHQPQHF. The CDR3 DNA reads TGTGCCAGCAGCCAAGATCACGCAGGGGAAGGGCATCAGCCCCAGCATTTT.

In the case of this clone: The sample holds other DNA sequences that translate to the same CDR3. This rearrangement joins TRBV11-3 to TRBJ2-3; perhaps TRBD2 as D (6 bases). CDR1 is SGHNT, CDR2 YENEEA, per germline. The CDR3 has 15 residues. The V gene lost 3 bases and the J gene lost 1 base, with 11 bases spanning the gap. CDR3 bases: TGTGCCAGCAGCTTGGGGGGAAGGGGCACAGATACGCAGTATTTT. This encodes CASSLGGRGTDTQYF.

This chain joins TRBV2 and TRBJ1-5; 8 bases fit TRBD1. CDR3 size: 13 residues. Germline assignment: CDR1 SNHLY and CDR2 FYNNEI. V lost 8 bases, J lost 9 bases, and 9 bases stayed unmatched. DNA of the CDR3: TGTGCCAGCTCCCCGGACAGGGATGGGCCCCAGCATTTT. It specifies CASSPDRDGPQHF. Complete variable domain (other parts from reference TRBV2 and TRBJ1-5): EPEVTQTPSHQVTQMGQEVILRCVPISNHLYFYWYRQILGQKVEFLVSFYNNEISEKSEIFDDQFSVERPDGSNFTLKIRSTKLEDSAMYFCASSPDRDGPQHFGDGTRLSIL.

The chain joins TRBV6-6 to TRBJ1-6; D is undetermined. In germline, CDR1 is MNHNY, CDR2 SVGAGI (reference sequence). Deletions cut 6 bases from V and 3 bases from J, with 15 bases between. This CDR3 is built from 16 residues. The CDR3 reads CASSRSDSNYNSPLHF. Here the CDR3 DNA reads TGTGCCAGCAGCCGATCTGACTCTAACTATAATTCACCCCTCCACTTT.

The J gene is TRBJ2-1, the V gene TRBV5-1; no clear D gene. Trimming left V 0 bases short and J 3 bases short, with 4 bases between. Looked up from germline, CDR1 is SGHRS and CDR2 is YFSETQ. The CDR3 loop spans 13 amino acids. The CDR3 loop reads CASSLDGYNEQFF. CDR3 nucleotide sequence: TGCGCCAGCAGCTTGGACGGCTACAATGAGCAGTTCTTC.

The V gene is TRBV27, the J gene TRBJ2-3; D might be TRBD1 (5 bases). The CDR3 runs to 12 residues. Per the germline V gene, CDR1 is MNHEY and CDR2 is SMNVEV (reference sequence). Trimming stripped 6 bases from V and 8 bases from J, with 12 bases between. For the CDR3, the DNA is TGTGCCAGCAGCCTCCCCCAGGGTACGCAGTATTTT. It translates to CASSLPQGTQYF.

This CDR3 is CASRARGQGEISNQPQHF. The CDR3 DNA sequence: TGTGCCAGTAGGGCCCGGGGACAGGGGGAGATAAGCAATCAGCCCCAGCATTTT. V gene TRBV19 combines with J gene TRBJ1-5; 11 positions match TRBD1. Germline trimming cut 6 bases from V and 1 base from J; bases unmatched to any gene: 11. The CDR3 covers 18 residues. Germline loops: CDR1 LNHDA, CDR2 SQIVND (reference sequence).

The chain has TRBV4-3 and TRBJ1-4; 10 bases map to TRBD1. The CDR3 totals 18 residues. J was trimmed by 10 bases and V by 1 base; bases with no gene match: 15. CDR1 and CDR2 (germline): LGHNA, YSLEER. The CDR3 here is CASSQAGQGDFFSRKLFF. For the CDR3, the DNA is TGCGCCAGCAGCCAAGCCGGACAGGGGGATTTTTTTAGTCGAAAACTGTTTTTT.